Listed below are T cell receptor beta chains from one sample, sequenced in a study of PD-1 blockade in classical Hodgkin lymphoma. The method was immunoSEQ multiplex PCR; TCRdb's version includes in-frame clones alone and lacks a portion of them. The sample lists approximately 60,000 clones; more than 90% were seen once. The sequencing used peripheral blood mononuclear cells (PBMCs), collected at baseline. Source of these receptors: a human donor with classical Hodgkin lymphoma. Both conserved end residues are part of each CDR3. A D gene is named only where the DNA matches it firmly.

>-|TRBV19
CASSPIEGTTYEQYF
>TRBD2|TRBV7-2
CASSLPSGGTDTQYF
>-|TRBV7-2
CASSLGGLYEQYF
>TRBD1|TRBV18
CASSPRTGVETQYF
>-|TRBV28
CASSLSLYEQYF
>-|TRBV10-2
CASSESYEAFF
>-|TRBV7-2
CASSLLGSPQHF
>TRBD2|TRBV9
CASSVAGLVSTDTQYF
>-|TRBV5-1
CASNTGLHGGTDTQYF
>-|TRBV25-1
CASSGRGNEQFF
>-|TRBV10-1
CASSESGDGAYEQYF
>-|TRBV6-1
CASTDVGPGTEQFF
>-|TRBV11-2
CASSLWSNYGYTF
>TRBD2|TRBV27
CASSLMSSGGNEQFF
>-|TRBV27
CASSLSRVSTGELFF
>-|TRBV9
CASSQRPNEQFF
>TRBD1|TRBV28
CASSPRQGNTEAFF
>-|TRBV14
CASSQVWGYNEQFF
>-|TRBV9
CASSASLGVPNEQYF
>-|TRBV2
CASSEEDSSYEQYF
>TRBD2|TRBV9
CASSVAPASGGLNEQFF
>TRBD1|TRBV27
CASSFQTGQGFYEQYF
>-|TRBV27
CASSLSPENEQFF
>TRBD1|TRBV6-6
CASSYSTGNEQFF
>-|TRBV7-9
CASGGTTDTQYF
>-|TRBV27
CASSSLAHNEQFF
>TRBD1|TRBV10-3
CAISTGTGRIEQYF
>-|TRBV5-6
CASSLQDSTYEQYF
>-|TRBV27
CASSFLGSGANVLTF
>-|TRBV18
CASSPPSPGNTEAFF
>-|TRBV10-3
CAIGSVSYEQYF
>-|TRBV2
CAGAGSYGYTF
>-|TRBV10-2
CASSTGINYGYTF
>-|TRBV18
CASSPPAPRNTEAFF
>TRBD1|TRBV7-8
CASSLGPGQGTYEQYF
>TRBD2|TRBV7-3
CASSNSGSTDTQYF
>TRBD1|TRBV9
CASSPETGINEKLFF
>-|TRBV10-3
CAISEGGKTKETQYF